This T cell receptor (beta chain) appears in the sequencing data of a study of blood T cell repertoires in COVID-19. The data were produced by immunoSEQ multiplex PCR, yet TCRdb's version contains in-frame clones alone and is incomplete. The table lists a few hundred thousand clones, 80% to 90% of them singletons, with approximately 2% in the top ten. Each participant's cohort was designated according to participant-reported clinical history. This CDR3 is 16 amino acids long. V trimming: 4 bases; J trimming: 4 bases; junction bases outside the gene matches: 12. Germline CDR1 MDHEN, CDR2 SYDVKM. The rearrangement links TRBV28 to TRBJ1-2; 7 bases align to TRBD1. The clonotype was recovered from a woman aged 45-65 years who had recovered from COVID-19. The sequencing input was PBMCs or T cells enriched from blood (not recorded which). CDR3 coding DNA: TGTGCCAGCAGTTCCCACCCCCGGACAGGCACCTATGGCTACACCTTC. Translation gives CASSSHPRTGTYGYTF.